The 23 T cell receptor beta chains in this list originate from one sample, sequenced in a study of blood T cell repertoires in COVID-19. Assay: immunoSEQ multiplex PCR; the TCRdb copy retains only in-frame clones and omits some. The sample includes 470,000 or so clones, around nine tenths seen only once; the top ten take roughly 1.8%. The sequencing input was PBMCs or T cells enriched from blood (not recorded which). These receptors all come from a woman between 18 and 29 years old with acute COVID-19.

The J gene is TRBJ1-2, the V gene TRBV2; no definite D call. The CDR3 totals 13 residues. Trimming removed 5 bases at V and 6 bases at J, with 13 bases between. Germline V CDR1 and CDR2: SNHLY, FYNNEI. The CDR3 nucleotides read TGTGCCAGCAGTCCGCGTGCGGGAGATGGCTACACCTTC. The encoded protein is CASSPRAGDGYTF.

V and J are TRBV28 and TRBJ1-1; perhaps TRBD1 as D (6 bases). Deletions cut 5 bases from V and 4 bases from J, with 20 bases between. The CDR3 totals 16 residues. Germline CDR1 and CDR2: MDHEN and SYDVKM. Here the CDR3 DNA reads TGTGCCAGCAGTCCTCCATCCACAGGGCTGCGCACTGAAGCTTTCTTT. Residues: CASSPPSTGLRTEAFF.

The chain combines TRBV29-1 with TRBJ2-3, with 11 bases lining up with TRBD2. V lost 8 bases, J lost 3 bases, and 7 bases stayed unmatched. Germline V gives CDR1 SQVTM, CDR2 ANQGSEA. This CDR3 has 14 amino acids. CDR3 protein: CSTPGLAVTDTQYF. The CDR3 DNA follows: TGCAGCACCCCGGGACTAGCGGTGACAGATACGCAGTATTTT.

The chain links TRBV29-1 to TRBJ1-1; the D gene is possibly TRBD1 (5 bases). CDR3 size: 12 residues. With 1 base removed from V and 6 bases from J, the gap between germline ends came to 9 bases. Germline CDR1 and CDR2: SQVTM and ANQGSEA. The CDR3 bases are TGCAGCGTTGAAGGGCGGGGCCCTGAAGCTTTCTTT. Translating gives CSVEGRGPEAFF.

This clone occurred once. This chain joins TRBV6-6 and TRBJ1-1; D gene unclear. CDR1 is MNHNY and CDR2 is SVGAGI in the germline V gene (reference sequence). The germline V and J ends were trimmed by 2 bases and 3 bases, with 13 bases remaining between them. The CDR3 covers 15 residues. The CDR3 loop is CASSYRPGLDTEAFF. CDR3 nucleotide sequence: TGTGCCAGCAGTTACCGGCCAGGATTGGACACTGAAGCTTTCTTT.

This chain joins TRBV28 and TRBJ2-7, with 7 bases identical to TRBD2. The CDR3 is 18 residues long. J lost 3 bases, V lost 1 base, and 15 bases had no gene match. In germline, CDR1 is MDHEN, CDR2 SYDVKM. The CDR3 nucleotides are TGTGCCAGCAGTTTATCCCCTTTCCTTCTAGCGGACTACTACGAGCAGTACTTC. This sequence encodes CASSLSPFLLADYYEQYF.

The DNA of the CDR3 is TGCAGTGCTCTAGGAAGAGAGACCCAGTACTTC. This encodes CSALGRETQYF. This rearrangement joins TRBV20-1 to TRBJ2-5, with D unclear. This CDR3 has 11 amino acids. Per the germline V gene, CDR1 is DFQATT and CDR2 is SNEGSKA (reference sequence). V was shortened by 5 bases and J by 4 bases, with 8 bases between the two germline ends.

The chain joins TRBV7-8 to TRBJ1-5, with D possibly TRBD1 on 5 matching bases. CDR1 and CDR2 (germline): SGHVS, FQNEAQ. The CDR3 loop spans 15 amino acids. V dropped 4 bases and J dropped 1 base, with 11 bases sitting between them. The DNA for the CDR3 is TGTGCCAGCAGCTGGGGCAGGGTCAGCAATCAGCCCCAGCATTTT. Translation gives CASSWGRVSNQPQHF.

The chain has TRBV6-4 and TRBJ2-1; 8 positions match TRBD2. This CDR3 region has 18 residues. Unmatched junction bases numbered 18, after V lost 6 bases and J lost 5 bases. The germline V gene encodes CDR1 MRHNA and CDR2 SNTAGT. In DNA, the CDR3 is TGTGCCAGCAGGGCCCCCGGGGCGGGAGGTCCGTCGCACAATGAGCAGTTCTTC. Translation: CASRAPGAGGPSHNEQFF.

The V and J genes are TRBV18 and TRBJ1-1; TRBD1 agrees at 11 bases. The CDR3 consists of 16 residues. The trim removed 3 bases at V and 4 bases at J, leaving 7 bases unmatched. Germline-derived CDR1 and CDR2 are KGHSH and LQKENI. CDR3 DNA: TGTGCCAGCTCACCTCGATTCGGGACAGGGGGCACTGAAGCTTTCTTT. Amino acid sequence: CASSPRFGTGGTEAFF. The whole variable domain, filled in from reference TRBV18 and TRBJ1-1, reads NAGVMQNPRHLVRRRGQEARLRCSPMKGHSHVYWYRQLPEEGLKFMVYLQKENIIDESGMPKERFSAEFPKEGPSILRIQQVVRGDSAAYFCASSPRFGTGGTEAFFGQGTRLTVV.

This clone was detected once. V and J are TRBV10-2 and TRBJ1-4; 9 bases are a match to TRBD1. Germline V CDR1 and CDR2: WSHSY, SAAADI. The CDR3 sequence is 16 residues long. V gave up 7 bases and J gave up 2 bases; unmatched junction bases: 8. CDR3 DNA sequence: TGCGCCAGCACGGGACAGGGACCCAAGACTAATGAAAAACTGTTTTTT. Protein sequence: CASTGQGPKTNEKLFF.

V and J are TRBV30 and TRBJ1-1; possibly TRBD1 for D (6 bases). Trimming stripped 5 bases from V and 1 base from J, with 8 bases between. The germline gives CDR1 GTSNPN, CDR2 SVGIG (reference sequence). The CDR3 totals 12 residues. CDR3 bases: TGTGCCTGGGGCAGGGGGAACACTGAAGCTTTCTTT. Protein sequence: CAWGRGNTEAFF.

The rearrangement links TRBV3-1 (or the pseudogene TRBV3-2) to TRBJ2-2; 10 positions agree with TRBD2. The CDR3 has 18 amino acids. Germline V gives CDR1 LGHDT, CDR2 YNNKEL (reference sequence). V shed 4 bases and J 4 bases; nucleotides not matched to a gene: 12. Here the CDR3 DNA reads TGTGCCAGCAGCCGCGTGAGGATGAGCGGGAGGGCCACCGGGGAGCTGTTTTTT. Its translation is CASSRVRMSGRATGELFF.

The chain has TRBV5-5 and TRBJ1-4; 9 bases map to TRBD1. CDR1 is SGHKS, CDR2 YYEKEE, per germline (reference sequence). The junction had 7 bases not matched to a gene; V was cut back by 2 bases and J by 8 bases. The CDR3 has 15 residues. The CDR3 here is CASSLEGGTGEKLFF. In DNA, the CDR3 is TGTGCCAGCAGCTTAGAAGGCGGGACAGGGGAAAAACTGTTTTTT.

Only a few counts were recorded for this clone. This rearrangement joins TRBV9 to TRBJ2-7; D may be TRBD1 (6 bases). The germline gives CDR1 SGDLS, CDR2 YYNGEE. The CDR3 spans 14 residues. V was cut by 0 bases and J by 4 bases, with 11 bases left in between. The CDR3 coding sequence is TGTGCCAGCAGCGTAGAGGGGGATGGATACGAGCAGTACTTC. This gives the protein CASSVEGDGYEQYF.

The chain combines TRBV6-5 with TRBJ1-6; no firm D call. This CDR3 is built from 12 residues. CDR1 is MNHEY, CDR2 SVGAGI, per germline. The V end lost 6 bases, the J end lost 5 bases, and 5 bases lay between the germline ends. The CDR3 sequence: CASSRNNSPLHF. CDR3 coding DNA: TGTGCCAGCAGCAGAAATAATTCACCCCTCCACTTT.

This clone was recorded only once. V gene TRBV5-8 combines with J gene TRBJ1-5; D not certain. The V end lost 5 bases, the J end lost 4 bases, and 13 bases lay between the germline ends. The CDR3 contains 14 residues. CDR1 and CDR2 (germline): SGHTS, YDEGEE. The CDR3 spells CASRPVAVNQPQHF. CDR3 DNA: TGTGCCAGCAGACCCGTGGCTGTGAATCAGCCCCAGCATTTT. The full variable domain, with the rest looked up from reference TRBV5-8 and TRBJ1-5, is EAGVTQSPTHLIKTRGQQATLRCSPISGHTSVYWYQQALGLGLQFLLWYDEGEERNRGNFPPRFSGRQFPNYSSELNVNALELEDSALYLCASRPVAVNQPQHFGDGTRLSIL.

The CDR3 bases are TGCGCCAGCAGCCCGAACCCTTTGACAGGGTTGAGTGGTTCACCCCTCCACTTT. Translated, it gives CASSPNPLTGLSGSPLHF. The chain is built from TRBV5-1 and TRBJ1-6, with 7 bases fitting TRBD1. This CDR3 is 18 amino acids long. Looked up from germline, CDR1 is SGHRS and CDR2 is YFSETQ. Unmatched junction bases numbered 19, after V lost 4 bases and J lost 9 bases.

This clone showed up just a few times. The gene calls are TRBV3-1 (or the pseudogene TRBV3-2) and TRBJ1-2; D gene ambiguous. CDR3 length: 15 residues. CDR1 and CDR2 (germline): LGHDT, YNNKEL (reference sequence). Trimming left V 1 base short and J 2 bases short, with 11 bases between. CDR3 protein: CASSQGPEINYGYTF. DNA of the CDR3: TGTGCCAGCAGCCAAGGCCCGGAGATCAACTATGGCTACACCTTC.

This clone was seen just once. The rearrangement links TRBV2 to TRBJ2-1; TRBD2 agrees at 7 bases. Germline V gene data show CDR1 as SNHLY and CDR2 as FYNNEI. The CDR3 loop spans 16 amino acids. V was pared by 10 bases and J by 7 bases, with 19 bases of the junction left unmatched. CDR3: CAIKRSGTADVNEQFF. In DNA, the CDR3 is TGTGCCATTAAGAGAAGCGGGACGGCTGATGTGAATGAGCAGTTCTTC.

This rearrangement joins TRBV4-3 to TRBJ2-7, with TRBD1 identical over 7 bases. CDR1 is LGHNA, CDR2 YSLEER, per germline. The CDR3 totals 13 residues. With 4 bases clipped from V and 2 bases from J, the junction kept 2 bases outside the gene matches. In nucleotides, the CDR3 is TGCGCCAGCAGCCTCGACAGGGCCTACGAGCAGTACTTC. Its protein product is CASSLDRAYEQYF.

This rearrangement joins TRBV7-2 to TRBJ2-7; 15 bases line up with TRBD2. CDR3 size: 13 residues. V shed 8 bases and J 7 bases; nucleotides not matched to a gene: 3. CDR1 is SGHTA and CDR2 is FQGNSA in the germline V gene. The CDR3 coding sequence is TGTGCCAGCGCCGGACTAGCGGGAGGGGAGCAGTACTTC. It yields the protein CASAGLAGGEQYF. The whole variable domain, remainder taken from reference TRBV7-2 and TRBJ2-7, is GAGVSQSPSNKVTEKGKDVELRCDPISGHTALYWYRQSLGQGLEFLIYFQGNSAPDKSGLPSDRFSAERTGGSVSTLTIQRTQQEDSAVYLCASAGLAGGEQYFGPGTRLTVT.

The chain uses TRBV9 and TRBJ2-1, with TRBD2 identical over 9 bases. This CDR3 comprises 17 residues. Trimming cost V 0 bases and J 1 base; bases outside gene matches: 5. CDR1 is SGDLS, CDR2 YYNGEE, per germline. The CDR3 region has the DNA TGTGCCAGCAGCGTAGACTTGCGGGGGGGGTCCTACAATGAGCAGTTCTTC. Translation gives CASSVDLRGGSYNEQFF.